These 7 T cell receptor beta chains came from one sample sequenced in a study of OX40 agonist ivuxolimab in advanced cancers. Profiled with immunoSEQ multiplex PCR; TCRdb holds only in-frame clones, not every one. The sample has roughly 90,000 clones, roughly 90% seen once. The specimen comprised CD4+ or CD8+ T cells sorted from blood, sampled in a trial of the OX40 agonist ivuxolimab. These receptors were taken from an adult with an advanced solid tumor such as melanoma, head and neck, liver or kidney cancer.

This chain connects TRBV5-4 to TRBJ2-5; the D is unclear. The CDR3 runs to 14 residues. CDR1 and CDR2 (germline): SGHNT, YYREEE (reference sequence). The V end was cut by 4 bases, the J end by 2 bases, with 12 bases between. This CDR3 reads CASSGDITQETQYF. Written as DNA, the CDR3 is TGTGCCAGCAGCGGCGACATCACTCAAGAGACCCAGTACTTC.

The rearrangement links TRBV7-2 to TRBJ1-2; D unresolved. V lost 2 bases, J lost 7 bases, and 14 bases lay in between. CDR1 is SGHTA and CDR2 is FQGNSA in the germline V gene. This CDR3 has 14 amino acids. CDR3 amino acids: CASSLYASEGGYTF. The CDR3 DNA follows: TGTGCCAGCAGCTTATATGCATCCGAGGGTGGCTACACCTTC.

This chain uses TRBV15 with TRBJ2-5; 9 nucleotides align to TRBD2. Germline values: CDR1 LNHNV, CDR2 YYDKDF (reference sequence). This CDR3 contains 13 residues. V lost 2 bases, J lost 5 bases, and 0 bases stayed unmatched. The CDR3, as DNA: TGTGCCACCAGCAGACTAGCGGGGGAGACCCAGTACTTC. Protein sequence: CATSRLAGETQYF. Based on the CDR3 plus reference TRBV15 and TRBJ2-5, the full variable domain is DAMVIQNPRYQVTQFGKPVTLSCSQTLNHNVMYWYQQKSSQAPKLLFHYYDKDFNNEADTPDNFQSRRPNTSFCFLDIRSPGLGDTAMYLCATSRLAGETQYFGPGTRLLVL.

This clone was found once. The rearrangement joins TRBV7-3 to TRBJ2-5, with TRBD2 matching over 12 bases. The germline gives CDR1 SGHTA, CDR2 FQGTGA. The CDR3 has 15 amino acids. V shed 6 bases and J 5 bases; nucleotides not matched to a gene: 7. The CDR3 sequence: CASSPLAGGGETQYF. CDR3 coding DNA: TGTGCCAGCAGTCCCCTAGCGGGAGGGGGTGAGACCCAGTACTTC.

The chain joins TRBV27 to TRBJ2-7; D not resolved. The CDR3 spans 13 residues. Germline V gene sequence: CDR1 MNHEY, CDR2 SMNVEV (reference sequence). Trimming pared 7 bases from V and 1 base from J, leaving 11 bases between. CDR3 in DNA: TGTGCCAGCAATCCCTCCGGGTCCTACGAGCAGTACTTC. Translating gives CASNPSGSYEQYF.

The chain combines TRBV5-8 with TRBJ1-3; D call uncertain. The length of the CDR3 is 16 residues. CDR1 is SGHTS, CDR2 YDEGEE, per germline. V was clipped by 5 bases and J by 0 bases, with 15 bases between them. CDR3 sequence reads: CASSFGPASSGNTIYF. Written as DNA, the CDR3 is TGTGCCAGCAGTTTTGGACCGGCGAGCTCTGGAAACACCATATATTTT.

The rearrangement links TRBV5-3 to TRBJ2-7, with 7 bases fitting TRBD2. TRBV5-3 is placed among ORFs of uncertain function. The length of the CDR3 is 15 residues. Trimming took 0 bases from V and 4 from J; bases not matched to a gene: 7. DNA for the CDR3: TGTGCCAGAAGCTTGGTACTAGCGTCCAGGTACGAGCAGTACTTC. This translates into CARSLVLASRYEQYF.